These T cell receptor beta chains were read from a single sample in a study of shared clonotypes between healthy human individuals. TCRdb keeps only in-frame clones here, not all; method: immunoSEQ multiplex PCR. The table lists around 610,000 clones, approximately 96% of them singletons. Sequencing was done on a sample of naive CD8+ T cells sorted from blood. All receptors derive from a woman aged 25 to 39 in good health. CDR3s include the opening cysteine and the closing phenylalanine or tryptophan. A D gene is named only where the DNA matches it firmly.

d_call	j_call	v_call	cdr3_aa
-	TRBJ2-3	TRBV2	CDSSGLLAADTQYF
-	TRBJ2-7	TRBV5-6	CASSPGHPYEQYF
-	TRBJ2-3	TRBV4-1	CASSRAESSTDTQYF
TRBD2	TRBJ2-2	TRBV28	CASSFPREGRDTGELFF
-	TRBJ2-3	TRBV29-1	CSVEGGRARTDTQYF
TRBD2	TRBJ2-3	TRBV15	CATSIRLAGDTDTQYF
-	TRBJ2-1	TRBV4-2	CASSPQSYNEQFF
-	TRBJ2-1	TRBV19	CASKSSYNEQFF
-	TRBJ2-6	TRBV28	CATWHSGANVLTF
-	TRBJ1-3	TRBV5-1	CAIPFSYGNTIYF
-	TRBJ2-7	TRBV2	CASLYSYEQYF
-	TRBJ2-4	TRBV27	CASSLRDTKNIQYF
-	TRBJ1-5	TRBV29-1	CSVEGDNQPQHF
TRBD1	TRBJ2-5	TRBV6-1	CASSEGDRGETQYF
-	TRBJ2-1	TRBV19	CASTPFGQFSYNEQFF
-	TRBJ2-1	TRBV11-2	CASSLTDEQFF
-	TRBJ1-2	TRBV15	CATSTAGGGSGYTF
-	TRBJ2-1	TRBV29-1	CSVAVNMPYNEQFF
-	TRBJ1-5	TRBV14	CASSQDLNQPQHF
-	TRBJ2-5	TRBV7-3	CASSLDGSAETQYF
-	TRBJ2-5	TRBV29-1	CSVGAGRRETQYF
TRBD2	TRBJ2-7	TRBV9	CASSVAPGGSSEQYF
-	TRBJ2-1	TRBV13	CASSSTGSSYNEQFF
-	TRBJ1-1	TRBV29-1	CSVAEEGEGFF
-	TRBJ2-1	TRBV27	CASGNPEQFF
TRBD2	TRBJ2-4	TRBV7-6	CASSRTSGRPGNIQYF
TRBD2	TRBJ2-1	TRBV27	CASRLAGVNNEQFF
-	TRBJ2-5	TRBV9	CASSGLTGSQETQYF
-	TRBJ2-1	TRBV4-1	CASSQSQLPNSYNEQFF
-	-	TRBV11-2	CASSPPGLANREQYF
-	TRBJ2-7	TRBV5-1	CASSLASDYEQYF
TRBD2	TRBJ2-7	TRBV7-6	CASTQGLAETSGEQYF
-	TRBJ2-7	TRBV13	CASSSREKGGEQYF
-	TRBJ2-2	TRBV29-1	CSVALSNTGELFF
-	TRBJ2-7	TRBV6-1	CASTLRDLSYEQYF
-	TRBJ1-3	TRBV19	CASSEEDTIYF
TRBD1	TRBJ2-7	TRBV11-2	CASSFGTGFYEQYF
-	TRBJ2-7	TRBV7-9	CASSLAVTRDEQYF
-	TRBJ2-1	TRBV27	CASSLSGQPHEQFF
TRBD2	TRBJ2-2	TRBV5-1	CASSFPGLPTGGTGELFF
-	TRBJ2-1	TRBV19	CASSMGLASYNEQFF
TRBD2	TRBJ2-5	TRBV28	CASQGEVSGRQGRTQYF
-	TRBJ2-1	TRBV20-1	CSAAINEQFF
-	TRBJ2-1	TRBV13	CASSSPGVNEQFF
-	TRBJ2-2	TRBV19	CASRGNTGELFF